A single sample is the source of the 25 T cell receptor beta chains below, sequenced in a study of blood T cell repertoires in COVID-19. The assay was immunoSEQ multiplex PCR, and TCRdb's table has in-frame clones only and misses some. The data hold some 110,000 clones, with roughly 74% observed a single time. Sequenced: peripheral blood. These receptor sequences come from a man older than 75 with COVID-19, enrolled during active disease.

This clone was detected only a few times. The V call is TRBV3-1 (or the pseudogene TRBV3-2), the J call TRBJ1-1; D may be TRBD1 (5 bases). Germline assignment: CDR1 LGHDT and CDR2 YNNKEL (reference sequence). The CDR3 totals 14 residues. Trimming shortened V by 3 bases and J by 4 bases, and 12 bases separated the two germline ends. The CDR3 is CASSQQGGITEAFF. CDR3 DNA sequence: TGTGCCAGCAGCCAGCAGGGCGGAATCACTGAAGCTTTCTTT.

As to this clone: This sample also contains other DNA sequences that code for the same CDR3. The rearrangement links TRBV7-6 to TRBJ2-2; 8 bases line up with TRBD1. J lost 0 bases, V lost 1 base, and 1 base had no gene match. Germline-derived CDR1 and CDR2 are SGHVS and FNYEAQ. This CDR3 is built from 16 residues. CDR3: CASSLETGANTGELFF. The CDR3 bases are TGTGCCAGCAGCTTAGAGACAGGGGCGAACACCGGGGAGCTGTTTTTT.

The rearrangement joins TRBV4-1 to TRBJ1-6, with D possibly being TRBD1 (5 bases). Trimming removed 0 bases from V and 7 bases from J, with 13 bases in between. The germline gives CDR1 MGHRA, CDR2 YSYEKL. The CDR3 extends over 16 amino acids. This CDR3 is CASSQDSGVRNSPLHF. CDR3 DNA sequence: TGCGCCAGCAGCCAAGATTCGGGGGTGCGGAATTCACCCCTCCACTTT.

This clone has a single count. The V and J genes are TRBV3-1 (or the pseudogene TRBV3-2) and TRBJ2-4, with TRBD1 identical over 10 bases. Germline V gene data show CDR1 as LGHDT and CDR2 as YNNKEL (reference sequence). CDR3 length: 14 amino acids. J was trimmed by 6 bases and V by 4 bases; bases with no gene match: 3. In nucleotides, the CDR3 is TGTGCCAGCAGCCCCCGGGACAGGGGAAACATTCAGTACTTC. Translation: CASSPRDRGNIQYF.

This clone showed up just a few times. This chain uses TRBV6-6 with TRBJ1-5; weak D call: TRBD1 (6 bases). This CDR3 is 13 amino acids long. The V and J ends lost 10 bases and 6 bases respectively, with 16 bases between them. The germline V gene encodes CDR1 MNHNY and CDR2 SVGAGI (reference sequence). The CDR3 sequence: CATAPGVGQPQHF. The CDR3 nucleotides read TGTGCCACAGCACCAGGGGTTGGTCAGCCCCAGCATTTT.

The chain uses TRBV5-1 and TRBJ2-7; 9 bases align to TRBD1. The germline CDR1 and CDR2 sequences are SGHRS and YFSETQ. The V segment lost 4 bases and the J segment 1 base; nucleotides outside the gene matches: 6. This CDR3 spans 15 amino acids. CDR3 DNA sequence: TGCGCCAGCAGCCGCCCCGACAGGGGGTCCTACGAGCAGTACTTC. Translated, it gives CASSRPDRGSYEQYF.

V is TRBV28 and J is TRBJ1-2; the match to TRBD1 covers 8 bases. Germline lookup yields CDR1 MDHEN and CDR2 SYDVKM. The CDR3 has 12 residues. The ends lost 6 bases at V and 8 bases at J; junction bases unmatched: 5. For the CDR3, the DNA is TGTGCCAGCAGGGACAGGGTTATAGGCTACACCTTC. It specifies CASRDRVIGYTF.

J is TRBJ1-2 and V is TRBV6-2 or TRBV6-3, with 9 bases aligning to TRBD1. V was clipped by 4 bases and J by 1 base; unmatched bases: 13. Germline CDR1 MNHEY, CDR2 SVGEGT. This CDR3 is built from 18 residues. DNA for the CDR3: TGTGCCAGCAGTTCCCTGCCGGGACAGGGCCCCGTTAACTATGGCTACACCTTC. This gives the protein CASSSLPGQGPVNYGYTF.

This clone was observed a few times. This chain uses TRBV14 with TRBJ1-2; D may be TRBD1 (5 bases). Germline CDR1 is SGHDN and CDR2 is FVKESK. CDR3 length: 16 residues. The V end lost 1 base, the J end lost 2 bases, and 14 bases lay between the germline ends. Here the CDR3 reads CASSQGGRGLNYGYTF. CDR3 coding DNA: TGTGCCAGCAGCCAAGGGGGACGGGGGTTAAACTATGGCTACACCTTC.

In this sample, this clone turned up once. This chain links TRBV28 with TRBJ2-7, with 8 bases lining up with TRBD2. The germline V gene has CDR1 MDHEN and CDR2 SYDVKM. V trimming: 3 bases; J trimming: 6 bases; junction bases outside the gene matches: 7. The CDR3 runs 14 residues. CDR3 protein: CASSLRGDHREQYF. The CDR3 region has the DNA TGTGCCAGCAGTTTGCGGGGGGATCATCGCGAGCAGTACTTC.

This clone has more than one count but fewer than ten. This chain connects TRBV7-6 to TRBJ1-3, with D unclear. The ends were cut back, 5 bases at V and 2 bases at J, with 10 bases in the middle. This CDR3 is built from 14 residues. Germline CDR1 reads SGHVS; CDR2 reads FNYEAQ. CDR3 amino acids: CASSPLGAGNTIYF. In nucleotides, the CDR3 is TGTGCCAGCAGCCCCTTGGGAGCTGGAAACACCATATATTTT.

Written as DNA, the CDR3 is TGTGCCAGCAGCCCGTGGGGGGGCAGCACAGATACGCAGTATTTT. Protein sequence: CASSPWGGSTDTQYF. The chain is built from TRBV4-2 and TRBJ2-3, with a weak D call TRBD2 (7 bases). Trimming left V 4 bases short and J 0 bases short, with 11 bases between. The CDR3 contains 15 residues. In germline, CDR1 is LGHNA, CDR2 YNFKEQ.

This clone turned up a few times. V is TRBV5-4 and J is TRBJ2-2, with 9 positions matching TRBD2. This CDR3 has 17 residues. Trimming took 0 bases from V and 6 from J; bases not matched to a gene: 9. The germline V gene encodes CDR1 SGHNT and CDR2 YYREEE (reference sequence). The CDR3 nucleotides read TGTGCCAGCAGCTTGGGGTCTAGCGGGAATCGGGCCGGGGAGCTGTTTTTT. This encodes CASSLGSSGNRAGELFF.

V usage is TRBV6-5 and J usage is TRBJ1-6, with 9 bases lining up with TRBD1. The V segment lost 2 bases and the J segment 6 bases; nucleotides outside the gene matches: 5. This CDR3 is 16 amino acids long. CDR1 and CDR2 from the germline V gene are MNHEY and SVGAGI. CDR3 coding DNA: TGTGCCAGCAGTTACCTGGGACAGGGACTTAATTCACCCCTCCACTTT. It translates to CASSYLGQGLNSPLHF.

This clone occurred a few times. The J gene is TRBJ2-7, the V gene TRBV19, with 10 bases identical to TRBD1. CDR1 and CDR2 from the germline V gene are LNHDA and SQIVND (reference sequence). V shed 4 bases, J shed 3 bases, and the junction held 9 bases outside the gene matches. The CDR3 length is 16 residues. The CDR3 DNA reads TGTGCCAGTAGTACAAGGGGACAGGGGCGAAACTACGAGCAGTACTTC. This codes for CASSTRGQGRNYEQYF.

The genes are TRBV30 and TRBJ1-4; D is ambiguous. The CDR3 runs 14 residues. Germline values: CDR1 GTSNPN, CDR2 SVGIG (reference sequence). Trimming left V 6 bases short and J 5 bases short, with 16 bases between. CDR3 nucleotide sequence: TGTGCCTGTTGCGGGGAGGCGGGGAATGAAAAACTGTTTTTT. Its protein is CACCGEAGNEKLFF.

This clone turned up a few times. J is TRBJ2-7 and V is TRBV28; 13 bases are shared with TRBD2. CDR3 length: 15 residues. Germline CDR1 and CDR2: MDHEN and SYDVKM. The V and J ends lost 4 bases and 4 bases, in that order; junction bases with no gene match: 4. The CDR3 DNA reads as TGTGCCAGCAGTTCCCCGGGACTAGCGGGGTACGAGCAGTACTTC. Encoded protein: CASSSPGLAGYEQYF.

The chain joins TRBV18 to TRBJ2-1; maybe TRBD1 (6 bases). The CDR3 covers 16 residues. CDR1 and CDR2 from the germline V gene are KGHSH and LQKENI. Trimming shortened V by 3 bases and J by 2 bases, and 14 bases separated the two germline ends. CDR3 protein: CASSPSGGGAYNEQFF. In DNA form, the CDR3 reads TGTGCCAGCTCACCCTCGGGTGGGGGCGCCTACAATGAGCAGTTCTTC.

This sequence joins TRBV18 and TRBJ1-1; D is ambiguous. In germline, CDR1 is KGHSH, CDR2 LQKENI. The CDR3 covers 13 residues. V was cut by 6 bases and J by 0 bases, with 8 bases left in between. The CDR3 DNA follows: TGTGCCAGCTCCCCGACACTGAACACTGAAGCTTTCTTT. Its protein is CASSPTLNTEAFF.

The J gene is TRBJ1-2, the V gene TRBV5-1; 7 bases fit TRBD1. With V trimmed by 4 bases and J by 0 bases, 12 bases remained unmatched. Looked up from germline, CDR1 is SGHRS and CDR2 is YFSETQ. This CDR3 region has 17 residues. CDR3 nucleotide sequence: TGCGCCAGCAGCCTAGGGACAGCCTCACCGGCTAACTATGGCTACACCTTC. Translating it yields CASSLGTASPANYGYTF.

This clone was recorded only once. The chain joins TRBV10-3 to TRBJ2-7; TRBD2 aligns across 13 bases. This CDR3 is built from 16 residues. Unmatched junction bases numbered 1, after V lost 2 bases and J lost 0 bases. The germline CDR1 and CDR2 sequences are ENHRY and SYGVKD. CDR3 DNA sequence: TGTGCCATCAGTGAGGGACTAGCGGGAGTCTCCTACGAGCAGTACTTC. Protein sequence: CAISEGLAGVSYEQYF.

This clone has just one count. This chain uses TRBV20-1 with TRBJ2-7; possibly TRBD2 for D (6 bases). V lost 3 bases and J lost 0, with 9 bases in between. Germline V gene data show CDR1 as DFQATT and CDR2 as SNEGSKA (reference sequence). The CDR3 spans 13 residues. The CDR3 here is CSASHGSSYEQYF. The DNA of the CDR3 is TGCAGTGCTAGTCACGGGAGCTCCTACGAGCAGTACTTC.

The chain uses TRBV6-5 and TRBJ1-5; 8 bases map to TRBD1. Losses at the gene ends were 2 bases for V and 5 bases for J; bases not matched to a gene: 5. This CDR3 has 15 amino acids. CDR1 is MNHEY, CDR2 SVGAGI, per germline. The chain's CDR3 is CASSYGQGPDQPQHF. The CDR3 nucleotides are TGTGCCAGCAGTTACGGACAGGGCCCGGATCAGCCCCAGCATTTT.

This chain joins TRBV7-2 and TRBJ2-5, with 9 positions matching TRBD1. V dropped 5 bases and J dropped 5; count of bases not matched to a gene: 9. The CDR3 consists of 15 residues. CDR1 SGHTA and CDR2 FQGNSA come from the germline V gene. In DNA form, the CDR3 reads TGTGCCAGCAGCCTAGGACAGGGGCCATGGGAGACCCAGTACTTC. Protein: CASSLGQGPWETQYF.

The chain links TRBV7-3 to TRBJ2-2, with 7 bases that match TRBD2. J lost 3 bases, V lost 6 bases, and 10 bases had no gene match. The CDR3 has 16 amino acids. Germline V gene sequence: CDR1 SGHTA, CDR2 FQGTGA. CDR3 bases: TGTGCCAGCAGTCGTCAAAGCGGGACGGACACCGGGGAGCTGTTTTTT. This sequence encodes CASSRQSGTDTGELFF.